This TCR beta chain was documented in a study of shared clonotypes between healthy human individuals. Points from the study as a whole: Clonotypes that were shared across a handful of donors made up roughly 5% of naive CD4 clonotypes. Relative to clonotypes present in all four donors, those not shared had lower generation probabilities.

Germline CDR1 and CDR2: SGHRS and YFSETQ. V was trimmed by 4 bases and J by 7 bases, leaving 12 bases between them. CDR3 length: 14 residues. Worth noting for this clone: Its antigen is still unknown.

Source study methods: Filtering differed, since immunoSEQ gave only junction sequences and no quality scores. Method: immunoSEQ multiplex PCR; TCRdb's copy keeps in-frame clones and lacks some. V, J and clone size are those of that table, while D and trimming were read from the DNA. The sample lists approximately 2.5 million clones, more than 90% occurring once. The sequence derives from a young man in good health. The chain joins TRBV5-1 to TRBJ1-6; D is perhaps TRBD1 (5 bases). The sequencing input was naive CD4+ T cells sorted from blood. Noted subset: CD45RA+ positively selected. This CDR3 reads CASSQDILNSPLHF. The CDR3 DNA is TGCGCCAGCAGCCAGGACATTTTAAATTCACCCCTCCACTTT.